The rows below give T cell receptor beta chains drawn from one sample of a study of blood T cell repertoires in COVID-19. Generated by immunoSEQ multiplex PCR, the TCRdb table keeps only in-frame clones and is missing some. The sample has 55,000 to 70,000 clones, about 74% seen once. Material for sequencing was peripheral blood. The source of these receptors is a human donor in a cohort sampled during active COVID-19. The conserved cysteine and the conserved F or W are not part of the CDR3 here. D genes are given only for firm matches.

>14|TRBJ2-7|TRBV20-1|TRBD2
SASSRSGRAGDEQY
>11|TRBJ1-1|TRBV28|NA
ASSLSGNTEAF
>13|TRBJ2-3|TRBV5-1|TRBD1
ASSSREDRGDTQY
>13|TRBJ1-2|TRBV28|TRBD1
ASVTGGLTNYGYT
>13|TRBJ2-7|TRBV19|TRBD1
ASSMDRGLRDEQY
>13|TRBJ2-3|TRBV5-1|NA
ASSRTRGGTDTQY
>13|TRBJ1-3|TRBV28|TRBD1
ASSLLGGTGNTIY
>12|TRBJ2-3|TRBV2|TRBD2
ASVGIAGGVTQY
>14|TRBJ1-3|TRBV7-9|NA
ASSLVPASSGNTIY
>11|TRBJ1-2|TRBV13|TRBD1
ASSSRDRDGYT
>15|TRBJ1-5|TRBV4-2|NA
ASSQVRGGNMRQPQH
>14|TRBJ2-7|TRBV5-6|NA
ASSLGLGGPTYEQY
>13|TRBJ2-3|TRBV5-4|TRBD2
ASSFSGGVSDTQY
>12|TRBJ2-7|TRBV2|TRBD1
ASMFGTGGYEQY
>13|TRBJ2-1|TRBV19|NA
ASGDYAGSRHEQF
>13|TRBJ1-2|TRBV7-9|TRBD1
ASSWGQGENYGYT
>13|TRBJ2-7|TRBV5-1|NA
ASSSEGGPVYEQY
>11|TRBJ1-1|TRBV5-4|TRBD1
ASSRQGTTEAF
>12|TRBJ2-1|TRBV9|TRBD2
ASSVGLASNEQF
>12|TRBJ1-1|TRBV5-6|NA
ASSRRGSYTEAF
>13|TRBJ1-4|TRBV6-1|NA
ASSEAPSANEKLF
>9|TRBJ2-1|TRBV30|TRBD1
ACSQGNEQF
>14|TRBJ2-3|TRBV7-2|NA
ASSLAMASNTDTQY
>12|TRBJ1-4|TRBV5-1|NA
ASSIRDIREKLF
>15|TRBJ1-4|TRBV6-1|NA
ASSEWSYGQKNEKLF
>12|TRBJ2-3|TRBV27|TRBD2
ASSPGLGTDTQY
>13|TRBJ2-3|TRBV5-4|NA
ASSSPSGGTDTQY
>14|TRBJ1-6|TRBV6-5|NA
ASSSGLGPPNSPLH
>12|TRBJ1-2|TRBV29-1|NA
SVASPLKDYGYT
>12|TRBJ2-7|TRBV2|NA
ASSEAVGFGEQY
>12|TRBJ2-7|TRBV6-1|NA
ASSERQTPYEQY
>11|TRBJ1-6|TRBV4-2|NA
ASSQGRDSPLH
>14|TRBJ1-5|TRBV28|NA
ASSLMGHISNQPQH
>14|TRBJ2-2|TRBV3-1/TRBV3-2|TRBD2
ASSRGRTSGTGELF
>20|TRBJ1-5|TRBV5-1|TRBD1
ASSLGVIGQGTLDVRNQPQH
>12|TRBJ1-3|TRBV4-3|NA
ASSQGGEGNTIY
>15|TRBJ1-4|TRBV5-4|NA
ASSFGTARATNEKLF
>15|TRBJ1-5|TRBV6-2/TRBV6-3|NA
ASSYSRSRGGNQPQH
>13|TRBJ2-2|TRBV5-1|NA
ASSLGGQNTGELF
>13|TRBJ2-1|TRBV28|TRBD1
ASSKPGTGSNEQF
>9|TRBJ1-1|TRBV29-1|NA
SVDGNTEAF
>15|TRBJ2-1|TRBV24-1|TRBD2
ATSDFPGGNSYNEQF
>14|TRBJ2-7|TRBV6-2/TRBV6-3|TRBD1
ASSQAGGPSSYEQY
>13|TRBJ2-3|TRBV24-1|TRBD1
ATSDSGGLTDTQY
>13|TRBJ2-5|TRBV9|NA
ASSTQTSIQETQY
>12|TRBJ1-1|TRBV5-6|NA
ASSQLTANTEAF
>13|TRBJ2-3|TRBV5-1|TRBD1
ASSPGQGNTDTQY